The clone carrying this T cell receptor beta chain has just a few counts. The record originates from a study of blood T cell repertoires in COVID-19. Study details: Samples taken during acute and convalescent COVID-19 were collected in the United States, Italy and Spain. T cells, B-cell-depleted T cells, or PBMCs provided the cDNA or gDNA that served as material.

Authors' processing steps: Estimation of nucleated cell counts was performed using reference gene primer amplification. Produced via immunoSEQ multiplex PCR; TCRdb's table is partial and in-frame only. That table is the source of V, J and clone size, and D and trimming were worked out from the DNA. The sample lists some 99,000 clones; roughly 83% were seen once. V was clipped by 6 bases and J by 4 bases; unmatched bases: 4. Germline CDR1 reads KGHDR; CDR2 reads SFDVKD. The CDR3 runs to 13 residues. Sequenced material: peripheral blood. The TCR comes from a woman aged 55-69 years with acute or convalescent COVID-19. The chain is built from TRBV24-1 and TRBJ2-7; TRBD1 agrees at 8 bases. Here the CDR3 reads CATSPGTGYEQYF. In nucleotides, the CDR3 is TGTGCCACCAGTCCCGGGACAGGTTACGAGCAGTACTTC.